The clone carrying this TCR beta chain was recorded only once. Antigen unknown. The data stem from a study of cytomegalovirus exposure and HLA in healthy donors. Study-level points and caveats: The authors listed 164 TCR beta chains as cytomegalovirus-associated. A few CMV-associated chains were confirmed in vitro to be specific for CMV antigens. According to a later analysis, TCR clusters from the first cohort tended to co-occur in the 90 to 150 validation repertoires.

The method was immunoSEQ multiplex PCR; TCRdb's version includes in-frame clones alone and lacks a portion of them. The data contain fewer than 100,000 clones, roughly 94% of them seen just once; the ten biggest clones take up more than 3%. The CDR3 sequence is 15 residues long. Germline V gives CDR1 MNHEY, CDR2 SVGAGI. V was clipped by 2 bases and J by 5 bases; unmatched bases: 5. The sequenced sample consisted of PBMCs. The V call is TRBV6-5, the J call TRBJ2-7; 11 bases fit TRBD1. The source is a woman aged 18-29 years in good health and CMV-seropositive. The CDR3 sequence: CASSYGGTGGHEQYF. In nucleotides, the CDR3 is TGTGCCAGCAGTTACGGGGGGACAGGGGGTCACGAGCAGTACTTC.